These T cell receptor beta chains were read from a single sample in a study of CD8 T cells in ankylosing spondylitis. From the 5' RACE reads, TCRdb called clonotypes with MiXCR, one entry per CDR3 protein. The data contain more than 500,000 distinct CDR3 sequences, 5.3% of them singletons. Sequencing was carried out using blood, either unsorted or a sorted T cell fraction (not recorded which). The receptors derive from a male donor with ankylosing spondylitis. The CDR3 runs from the conserved cysteine through the conserved F or W. Fields, in order: J gene, V gene, CDR3 protein.

J: TRBJ2-7
V: TRBV5-1
CDR3: CASSFGQPIAYEQYF

J: TRBJ1-1
V: TRBV18
CDR3: CASSLAALSEAFF

J: TRBJ2-3
V: TRBV28
CDR3: CASSPPMGAGTDTQYF

J: TRBJ1-1
V: TRBV7-2
CDR3: CASCQWRDVTEAFF

J: TRBJ2-3
V: TRBV6-5
CDR3: CASSYSLASGSTDTQYF

J: TRBJ1-1
V: TRBV12-3/TRBV12-4
CDR3: CASSLNRATEAFF

J: TRBJ2-7
V: TRBV20-1
CDR3: CSALPGAYEQYF

J: TRBJ1-2
V: TRBV20-1
CDR3: CSAGTQGGLDGYTF

J: TRBJ2-1
V: TRBV29-1
CDR3: CSVDPYDGNNEQFF

J: TRBJ1-1
V: TRBV29-1
CDR3: CSVEVQLTNTEAFF

J: TRBJ2-6
V: TRBV4-3
CDR3: CATGGGLGPGANVLTF

J: TRBJ2-1
V: TRBV24-1
CDR3: CATSGQKWGRAQNEQFF

J: TRBJ1-4
V: TRBV12-3/TRBV12-4
CDR3: CASSQGSRKLFF

J: TRBJ1-2
V: TRBV20-1
CDR3: CSASLAPANYGYTF

J: TRBJ1-1
V: TRBV12-3/TRBV12-4
CDR3: CASSFSRGLNTEAFF

J: TRBJ2-5
V: TRBV18
CDR3: CASSPYPSGRDQETQYF

J: TRBJ2-1
V: TRBV4-2
CDR3: CASSQDGTTNNEQFF

J: TRBJ1-2
V: TRBV20-1
CDR3: CSARVQGNYGYTF

J: TRBJ2-1
V: TRBV7-2
CDR3: CASSLTQGAYYNEQFF

J: TRBJ2-5
V: TRBV20-1
CDR3: CSASRGQETQYF

J: TRBJ1-5
V: TRBV20-1
CDR3: CSPRDVRGGQPQHF

J: TRBJ2-4
V: TRBV5-6
CDR3: CASSSWGTGGNIQYF

J: TRBJ2-2
V: TRBV28
CDR3: CASSTPRELFF

J: TRBJ2-1
V: TRBV20-1
CDR3: CSARGRDFYNEQFF

J: TRBJ2-5
V: TRBV18
CDR3: CASSPPGEETQYF

J: TRBJ2-1
V: TRBV7-3
CDR3: CASSLRGGLGNEQFF

J: TRBJ2-3
V: TRBV20-1
CDR3: CSAYRLAGGTDTQYF

J: TRBJ2-7
V: TRBV27
CDR3: CASSSAYRGTDDYEQYF

J: TRBJ2-5
V: TRBV7-2
CDR3: CASSPDWGDETQYF

J: TRBJ1-1
V: TRBV29-1
CDR3: CSVTGGPTEAFF

J: TRBJ2-7
V: TRBV4-1
CDR3: CASSLSLFFGQGASYEQYF

J: TRBJ1-1
V: TRBV6-6
CDR3: CASIPSGGEAFF

J: TRBJ2-3
V: TRBV5-1
CDR3: CASRPGLAGERGTDTQYF

J: TRBJ2-5
V: TRBV6-5
CDR3: CASSYSGLAGGQKETQYF

J: TRBJ1-1
V: TRBV11-3
CDR3: CASSMLRGRPGRLNTEAFF

J: TRBJ2-3
V: TRBV11-2
CDR3: CASSLGLFSGADTQYF

J: TRBJ2-1
V: TRBV7-3
CDR3: CASSLVASGGANEQFF

J: TRBJ2-2
V: TRBV6-2/TRBV6-3
CDR3: CASRGQEANTGELFF

J: TRBJ1-4
V: TRBV11-2
CDR3: CASSSVFPGRREKLFF

J: TRBJ2-5
V: TRBV28
CDR3: CASSSGLAGPQETQYF

J: TRBJ1-1
V: TRBV5-6
CDR3: CASRFRATGIGAFF

J: TRBJ1-2
V: TRBV24-1
CDR3: CATSAAGGGRGYTF

J: TRBJ2-7
V: TRBV6-2/TRBV6-3
CDR3: CASSLSGGRTYEQYF

J: TRBJ2-5
V: TRBV18
CDR3: CASSGRGGRAETQYF

J: TRBJ2-3
V: TRBV20-1
CDR3: CSASQGLRTTQYF

J: TRBJ1-4
V: TRBV27
CDR3: CATPWEGVATNEKLFF

J: TRBJ1-3
V: TRBV15
CDR3: CATSPQGGLTGNTIYF

J: TRBJ2-5
V: TRBV11-2
CDR3: CASSLEWAKTQYF

J: TRBJ1-2
V: TRBV4-2
CDR3: CASSQDTSGLYGYTF

J: TRBJ1-2
V: TRBV12-3/TRBV12-4
CDR3: CASSLGRGESGYTF

J: TRBJ2-7
V: TRBV7-6
CDR3: CASSLVLQRVFYEQYF

J: TRBJ1-4
V: TRBV27
CDR3: CASSGYGTSNEKLFF